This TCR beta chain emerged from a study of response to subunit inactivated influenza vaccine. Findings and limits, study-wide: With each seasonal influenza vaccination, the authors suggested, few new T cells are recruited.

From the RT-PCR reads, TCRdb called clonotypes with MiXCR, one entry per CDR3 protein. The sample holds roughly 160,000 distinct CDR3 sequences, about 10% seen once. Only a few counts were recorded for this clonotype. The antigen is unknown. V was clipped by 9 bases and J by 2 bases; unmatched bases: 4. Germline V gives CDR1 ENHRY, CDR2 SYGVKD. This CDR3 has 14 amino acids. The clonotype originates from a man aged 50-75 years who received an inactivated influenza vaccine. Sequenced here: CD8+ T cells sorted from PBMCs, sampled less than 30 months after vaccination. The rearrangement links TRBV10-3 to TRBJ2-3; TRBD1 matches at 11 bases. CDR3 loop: CAITGQGATDTQYF. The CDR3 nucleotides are TGTGCCATTACAGGACAGGGGGCCACAGATACGCAGTATTTT.